A single sample is the source of the 13 T cell receptor beta chains below, sequenced in a study of blood T cell repertoires in COVID-19. Clones were sequenced by immunoSEQ multiplex PCR, and TCRdb holds only the in-frame ones, with some missing. The table includes approximately 60,000 clones, 76% detected once. Sample: peripheral blood. The receptors come from a man aged 45-60 years with active or convalescent COVID-19.

The chain combines TRBV28 with TRBJ1-3; D not resolved. Germline values: CDR1 MDHEN, CDR2 SYDVKM. V lost 8 bases to trimming and J lost 2 bases, with 19 bases between them. This CDR3 spans 16 amino acids. CDR3 protein: CASAGSDEFPGNTIYF. The DNA of the CDR3 is TGTGCCAGCGCGGGCTCGGACGAGTTCCCTGGAAACACCATATATTTT.

The V call is TRBV7-6, the J call TRBJ2-1; 7 bases fit TRBD2. With V trimmed by 5 bases and J by 5 bases, 9 bases remained unmatched. There are 15 residues in the CDR3. Germline CDR1 is SGHVS and CDR2 is FNYEAQ. The CDR3 DNA follows: TGTGCCAGCAGCCCAGCGGGGCGGGAGCACAATGAGCAGTTCTTC. This gives the protein CASSPAGREHNEQFF.

CDR3 nucleotide sequence: TGTGCCAGCAGCCTGGACAGGATAGAGCAGTACTTC. It is translated as CASSLDRIEQYF. The chain links TRBV7-9 to TRBJ2-7; 7 bases line up with TRBD1. CDR1 and CDR2 (germline): SEHNR, FQNEAQ (reference sequence). The CDR3 covers 12 residues. Trimming took 5 bases from V and 7 from J; bases not matched to a gene: 5. The variable domain in full, completed from reference TRBV7-9 and TRBJ2-7, reads DTGVSQNPRHKITKRGQNVTFRCDPISEHNRLYWYRQTLGQGPEFLTYFQNEAQLEKSRLLSDRFSAERPKGSFSTLEIQRTEQGDSAMYLCASSLDRIEQYFGPGTRLTVT.

Worth noting for this clone: The sample carries other DNA sequences with the same CDR3. The chain uses TRBV3-1 (or the pseudogene TRBV3-2) and TRBJ2-2, with a possible D match to TRBD1 (5 bases). Trimming stripped 1 base from V and 1 base from J, with 7 bases between. This CDR3 is built from 15 residues. Germline CDR1 reads LGHDT; CDR2 reads YNNKEL (reference sequence). CDR3 in DNA: TGTGCCAGCAGCCAAGGCACAGGGAACACCGGGGAGCTGTTTTTT. It yields the protein CASSQGTGNTGELFF.

The J gene is TRBJ2-6, the V gene TRBV6-1; D gene unclear. CDR3 length: 15 residues. CDR1 MNHNS and CDR2 SASEGT come from the germline V gene. V was pared by 3 bases and J by 3 bases, with 9 bases between. The CDR3 region is CASSEAAFGANVLTF. In nucleotides, the CDR3 is TGTGCCAGCAGTGAGGCCGCTTTTGGGGCCAACGTCCTGACTTTC.

In its sample, this clone was seen once. This rearrangement joins TRBV7-2 to TRBJ1-4; no clear D gene. Deletions cut 3 bases from V and 4 bases from J, with 9 bases between. Germline V lookup: CDR1 SGHTA, CDR2 FQGNSA. There are 14 residues in the CDR3. CDR3 sequence: CASSFSGVNEKLFF. The CDR3 DNA is TGTGCCAGCAGCTTTTCCGGTGTTAATGAAAAACTGTTTTTT.

The V call is TRBV6-5, the J call TRBJ2-1; 7 bases map to TRBD1. Germline V lookup: CDR1 MNHEY, CDR2 SVGAGI. Trimming took 5 bases from V and 3 from J; bases not matched to a gene: 7. The CDR3 extends over 15 amino acids. The CDR3 is CASSRQGLIYNEQFF. CDR3 bases: TGTGCCAGCAGTCGACAGGGCCTGATCTACAATGAGCAGTTCTTC.

This chain uses TRBV5-1 with TRBJ1-6, with TRBD1 as a possible D gene (5 bases). Germline-derived CDR1 and CDR2 are SGHRS and YFSETQ. V lost 4 bases, J lost 1 base, and 12 bases lay in between. CDR3 length equals 16 residues. This CDR3 reads CASSPSGGSYNSPLHF. The CDR3 nucleotides are TGCGCCAGCAGCCCCTCGGGGGGGTCCTATAATTCACCCCTCCACTTT. The complete variable domain, with remaining parts taken from reference TRBV5-1 and TRBJ1-6, reads KAGVTQTPRYLIKTRGQQVTLSCSPISGHRSVSWYQQTPGQGLQFLFEYFSETQRNKGNFPGRFSGRQFSNSRSEMNVSTLELGDSALYLCASSPSGGSYNSPLHFGNGTRLTVT.

The chain combines TRBV30 with TRBJ2-3; possible D gene TRBD2, 6 bases. The V end lost 5 bases, the J end lost 4 bases, and 28 bases lay between the germline ends. The germline V gene encodes CDR1 GTSNPN and CDR2 SVGIG (reference sequence). The CDR3 totals 18 residues. CDR3 amino acids: CAWDRTRTSPSVADTQYF. The CDR3 DNA sequence: TGTGCCTGGGATCGTACAAGGACGAGTCCTAGCGTGGCAGATACGCAGTATTTT.

J is TRBJ1-5 and V is TRBV12-3 or TRBV12-4; D remains unclear. Trimming took 4 bases from V and 9 from J, leaving 7 bases between them. The CDR3 is 11 residues long. In nucleotides, the CDR3 is TGTGCCAGCAGTTCCGAGTCGCCCCAGCATTTT. As protein: CASSSESPQHF.

The table lists this clone with a count of one. The chain links TRBV19 to TRBJ2-1; 7 nucleotides agree with TRBD1. This CDR3 is built from 14 residues. V was pared by 6 bases and J by 3 bases, with 5 bases of the junction left unmatched. Germline CDR1 reads LNHDA; CDR2 reads SQIVND (reference sequence). CDR3 nucleotide sequence: TGTGCCAGTAGCGCCGGGACAGACTACAATGAGCAGTTCTTC. It encodes CASSAGTDYNEQFF.

Here the CDR3 reads CASSHRGPTEAFF. The CDR3 nucleotides read TGTGCCAGCAGCCACAGGGGGCCTACTGAAGCTTTCTTT. The chain uses TRBV13 and TRBJ1-1, with 9 nucleotides matching TRBD1. Looked up from germline, CDR1 is PRHDT and CDR2 is FYEKMQ (reference sequence). V lost 5 bases to trimming and J lost 5 bases; unmatched junction nucleotides: 3. The CDR3 sequence is 13 residues long.

The chain recombines TRBV6-5 with TRBJ2-5; 7 bases match TRBD1. Germline CDR1 MNHEY, CDR2 SVGAGI. This CDR3 region has 14 residues. With V trimmed by 6 bases and J by 6 bases, 10 bases remained unmatched. In DNA, the CDR3 is TGTGCCAGCAGCCTCAGACAGGGAGTGCAGACCCAGTACTTC. Translating it yields CASSLRQGVQTQYF.